Listed below are T cell receptor beta chains from one sample, sequenced in a study of human T cells and chemical hapten exposure. TCRdb processed the RACE reads anew with MiXCR; each CDR3 protein has one entry. The table shows roughly 200,000 distinct CDR3 sequences, with about 20% occurring only once. This sample comprised whole blood, obtained in connection with sensitization to the hapten diphenylcyclopropenone (DPC). The receptor source for this set is a woman in her forties or fifties with alopecia areata. Some clones in this sample may be carry-over from other donors' samples. The CDR3 runs from the conserved cysteine through the conserved F or W. Each record gives: V gene, J gene, D gene, clone size, CDR3 protein, CDR3 DNA. D genes are given only for firm matches. Clone size is given for some rows only: seen once, a few or many times, or a class if the clone is expanded.

>TRBV18|TRBJ1-1|TRBD1|many
CASSLGTGGTEAFF
TGTGCCAGCTCACTCGGGACAGGGGGCACAGAAGCTTTCTTT
>TRBV15|TRBJ2-1|TRBD2|-
CATSRETSGRANTRDEQFF
TGTGCCACCAGCAGAGAGACTAGCGGGAGGGCCAACACAAGGGATGAGCAGTTCTTC
>TRBV4-2|TRBJ2-5|TRBD1|few
CASSQGTGARDQETQYF
TGTGCCAGCAGCCAGGGGACAGGGGCGAGGGACCAAGAGACCCAGTACTTC
>TRBV29-1|TRBJ2-7|-|-
CSVGLGGSYEQYF
TGCAGCGTTGGGTTGGGCGGCTCCTACGAGCAGTACTTC
>TRBV15|TRBJ2-6|-|many
CATSLDSSGANVLTF
TGTGCCACCAGCCTCGACAGCTCTGGGGCCAACGTCCTGACTTTC
>TRBV4-2|TRBJ2-3|TRBD2|once
CASSQAGGQADTQYF
TGTGCCAGCAGCCAAGCGGGAGGACAAGCAGATACGCAGTATTTT
>TRBV10-3|TRBJ2-1|TRBD2|-
CAISLQRETDEQFF
TGTGCCATCAGCCTTCAGCGGGAGACCGATGAGCAGTTCTTC
>TRBV7-2|TRBJ2-3|TRBD2|-
CASSLAGLAGRTDTQYF
TGTGCCAGCAGCTTAGCGGGACTAGCGGGCCGCACAGATACGCAGTATTTT
>TRBV24-1|TRBJ2-7|TRBD2|few
CATSDEASGTYEQYF
TGTGCCACCAGTGATGAGGCTAGCGGGACCTACGAGCAGTACTTC
>TRBV5-1|TRBJ2-5|TRBD2|few
CASSLTGGPQETQYF
TGCGCCAGCAGCTTGACGGGAGGACCACAAGAGACCCAGTACTTC
>TRBV29-1|TRBJ1-1|TRBD1|few
CSVRQGARVQGAFF
TGCAGCGTTCGACAGGGGGCGCGGGTCCAAGGAGCTTTCTTT
>TRBV7-9|TRBJ2-3|-|-
CASSLQLATDTQYF
TGTGCCAGCAGCTTACAGTTAGCCACAGATACGCAGTATTTT
>TRBV2|TRBJ2-1|TRBD2|-
CASTGGPTDEQFF
TGTGCCAGCACGGGGGGGCCCACCGATGAGCAGTTCTTC
>TRBV29-1|TRBJ2-5|-|few
CSVGWGSGETQYF
TGCAGCGTCGGTTGGGGGAGCGGTGAGACCCAGTACTTC
>TRBV6-1|TRBJ1-1|-|-
CASSVLSDTEAFF
TGTGCCAGCAGTGTCCTTTCGGACACTGAAGCTTTCTTT
>TRBV5-5|TRBJ2-7|-|few
CASSENFPGLGAHEQYF
TGTGCCAGCAGCGAGAATTTCCCAGGACTCGGGGCGCACGAGCAGTACTTC
>TRBV12-3/TRBV12-4|TRBJ2-3|-|few
CASSGDSTDTQYF
TGTGCCAGCAGTGGGGACTCCACAGATACGCAGTATTTT